Presented here are 27 T cell receptor beta chains from one specimen sequenced in a study of graft-versus-host responses after intestinal transplantation. The protocol was immunoSEQ multiplex PCR, while the TCRdb copy is restricted to in-frame clones and leaves out a portion. Among about 48,000 clones, around nine tenths were seen once, and the ten largest hold 2% to 2.5%. The antigens of these receptors remain unknown. Here the sequenced sample was unstimulated CD4+ T cells sorted from spleen or lymph node cells, taken before transplant. All receptors come from a human donor who was the organ donor for an intestinal transplant.

The rearrangement links TRBV6-5 to TRBJ1-5, with D possibly TRBD1 on 5 matching bases. Germline lookup yields CDR1 MNHEY and CDR2 SVGAGI. The CDR3 length is 14 residues. Trimming removed 0 bases from V and 9 bases from J, with 12 bases in between. The CDR3 DNA reads as TGTGCCAGCAGTTACTCAGGCCCCGGGGGGCCCCAGCATTTT. Translated, it gives CASSYSGPGGPQHF.

This chain joins TRBV10-3 and TRBJ1-1, with D possibly being TRBD1 (6 bases). The CDR3 covers 13 residues. V was pared by 3 bases and J by 1 base, with 6 bases between. Per the germline V gene, CDR1 is ENHRY and CDR2 is SYGVKD. The CDR3 DNA reads as TGTGCCATCAGTGACAGGGGGAACACTGAAGCTTTCTTT. Translating it yields CAISDRGNTEAFF.

This clone was picked up one time. The gene calls are TRBV11-2 and TRBJ2-5; D unclear. Germline CDR1 and CDR2: SGHAT and FQNNGV. This CDR3 is built from 13 residues. V was clipped by 0 bases and J by 4 bases, with 6 bases between them. CDR3 residues: CASSLDPGETQYF. Here the CDR3 DNA reads TGTGCCAGCAGCTTAGACCCGGGAGAGACCCAGTACTTC.

The chain is built from TRBV7-2 and TRBJ2-1, with D maybe TRBD1 (6 bases). Germline lookup yields CDR1 SGHTA and CDR2 FQGNSA. The CDR3 is made up of 14 amino acids. The V end lost 5 bases, the J end lost 1 base, and 9 bases lay between the germline ends. As DNA, the CDR3 is TGTGCCAGCAGCCCCGACAGGTCCTACAATGAGCAGTTCTTC. Protein sequence: CASSPDRSYNEQFF.

The rearrangement joins TRBV7-2 to TRBJ2-7; 8 nucleotides line up with TRBD1. The trim removed 1 base at V and 4 bases at J, leaving 9 bases unmatched. The length of the CDR3 is 16 residues. Germline CDR1 is SGHTA and CDR2 is FQGNSA. The CDR3 loop is CASSLETGDSAYEQYF. The CDR3 DNA reads TGTGCCAGCAGCTTAGAGACAGGGGATTCGGCTTACGAGCAGTACTTC.

The chain has TRBV7-2 and TRBJ2-2, with TRBD1 matching over 8 bases. The junction had 2 bases not matched to a gene; V was cut back by 1 base and J by 1 base. Germline CDR1 and CDR2: SGHTA and FQGNSA. This CDR3 region has 16 residues. This CDR3 is CASSLVDRVNTGELFF. In nucleotides, the CDR3 is TGTGCCAGCAGCTTAGTGGACAGGGTGAACACCGGGGAGCTGTTTTTT.

J is TRBJ1-6 and V is TRBV6-5; maybe TRBD1 (5 bases). Germline V CDR1 and CDR2: MNHEY, SVGAGI. The CDR3 covers 12 residues. V lost 5 bases, J lost 7 bases, and 6 bases lay in between. In nucleotides, the CDR3 is TGTGCCAGCAGTAAGGGGAATTCACCCCTCCACTTT. Protein product: CASSKGNSPLHF.

This chain links TRBV7-2 with TRBJ1-4; 10 bases match TRBD1. Germline loops: CDR1 SGHTA, CDR2 FQGNSA. The CDR3 loop spans 14 amino acids. The V gene end was trimmed by 3 bases and the J gene end by 7 bases; junction bases not matched to a gene: 2. This CDR3 reads CASSFRDRGEKLFF. The CDR3 DNA sequence: TGTGCCAGCAGCTTCCGGGACAGGGGTGAAAAACTGTTTTTT. Full variable domain (missing parts from reference TRBV7-2 and TRBJ1-4): GAGVSQSPSNKVTEKGKDVELRCDPISGHTALYWYRQSLGQGLEFLIYFQGNSAPDKSGLPSDRFSAERTGGSVSTLTIQRTQQEDSAVYLCASSFRDRGEKLFFGSGTQLSVL.

The genes are TRBV19 and TRBJ1-1; possibly TRBD1 for D (5 bases). Germline CDR1 is LNHDA and CDR2 is SQIVND (reference sequence). CDR3 length: 14 residues. The V end was cut by 6 bases, the J end by 1 base, with 12 bases between. For the CDR3, the DNA is TGTGCCAGTAGCCCCTCGAGGGGGAACACTGAAGCTTTCTTT. It translates to CASSPSRGNTEAFF.

This CDR3 reads CASSLATSGIETQYF. CDR3 sequence (DNA): TGCGCCAGCAGCTTGGCCACTAGCGGGATCGAGACCCAGTACTTC. This sequence joins TRBV5-1 and TRBJ2-5, with TRBD2 matching 10 bases. This CDR3 contains 15 residues. CDR1 SGHRS and CDR2 YFSETQ come from the germline V gene. Losses at the gene ends were 0 bases for V and 5 bases for J; bases not matched to a gene: 4.

This clone showed up just once. This chain joins TRBV11-2 and TRBJ2-2, with 12 bases aligning to TRBD2. With 6 bases clipped from V and 4 bases from J, the junction kept 6 bases outside the gene matches. The germline gives CDR1 SGHAT, CDR2 FQNNGV. The CDR3 contains 16 residues. The CDR3 sequence is CASSYLAGGGTGELFF. For the CDR3, the DNA is TGTGCCAGCAGTTACCTAGCGGGAGGGGGCACCGGGGAGCTGTTTTTT.

The chain combines TRBV27 with TRBJ2-3, with a tentative D call TRBD2 (5 bases). This CDR3 has 13 residues. The V gene's germline CDR1 is MNHEY and CDR2 SMNVEV (reference sequence). Trimming took 5 bases from V and 4 from J, leaving 10 bases between them. The CDR3 protein is CASSMGVPDTQYF. The CDR3 DNA reads as TGTGCCAGCAGTATGGGAGTACCAGATACGCAGTATTTT.

The V call is TRBV7-9, the J call TRBJ2-2, with a possible D match to TRBD2 (5 bases). The CDR3 has 17 amino acids. The germline V gene encodes CDR1 SEHNR and CDR2 FQNEAQ (reference sequence). V dropped 4 bases and J dropped 0 bases, with 15 bases sitting between them. The chain's CDR3 is CASSWTGLTSNTGELFF. For the CDR3, the DNA is TGTGCCAGCAGCTGGACTGGGCTTACTTCGAACACCGGGGAGCTGTTTTTT.

V is TRBV30 and J is TRBJ2-7; perhaps TRBD2 as D (6 bases). This CDR3 comprises 14 residues. With 3 bases removed from V and 4 bases from J, the gap between germline ends came to 16 bases. Germline lookup yields CDR1 GTSNPN and CDR2 SVGIG (reference sequence). CDR3 protein: CAWRRSAGGYEQYF. The CDR3 DNA is TGTGCCTGGAGACGGTCAGCTGGGGGGTACGAGCAGTACTTC.

The chain carries TRBV6-1 and TRBJ2-7, with 10 bases matching TRBD1. CDR1 and CDR2 from the germline V gene are MNHNS and SASEGT. The CDR3 is 13 amino acids. With 5 bases clipped from V and 6 bases from J, the junction kept 4 bases outside the gene matches. CDR3 nucleotides: TGTGCCAGCAGTAGGGACAGGGGTTCCGAGCAGTACTTC. Translating it yields CASSRDRGSEQYF.

J is TRBJ2-3 and V is TRBV7-9, with D unresolved. The CDR3 covers 14 residues. V was clipped by 0 bases and J by 2 bases, with 6 bases between them. Germline CDR1 reads SEHNR; CDR2 reads FQNEAQ (reference sequence). This CDR3 reads CASSLAPLTDTQYF. The CDR3 DNA follows: TGTGCCAGCAGCTTAGCGCCACTCACAGATACGCAGTATTTT.

The chain links TRBV28 to TRBJ2-1, with a weak D call TRBD2 (5 bases). This CDR3 is built from 12 residues. V was shortened by 8 bases and J by 0 bases, with 5 bases between the two germline ends. Germline-derived CDR1 and CDR2 are MDHEN and SYDVKM. The CDR3 DNA reads TGTGCCAGCGGGAGCTCCTACAATGAGCAGTTCTTC. As protein: CASGSSYNEQFF.

This chain uses TRBV5-1 with TRBJ2-1; 8 bases match TRBD2. Germline V CDR1 and CDR2: SGHRS, YFSETQ. The V segment lost 5 bases and the J segment 5 bases; nucleotides outside the gene matches: 6. CDR3 size: 14 residues. This CDR3 is CASSPGLVDNEQFF. DNA for the CDR3: TGCGCCAGCAGTCCGGGACTAGTCGACAATGAGCAGTTCTTC. The full variable domain, its missing parts supplied by reference TRBV5-1 and TRBJ2-1, is KAGVTQTPRYLIKTRGQQVTLSCSPISGHRSVSWYQQTPGQGLQFLFEYFSETQRNKGNFPGRFSGRQFSNSRSEMNVSTLELGDSALYLCASSPGLVDNEQFFGPGTRLTVL.

The chain carries TRBV12-5 and TRBJ2-1; D is ambiguous. The germline CDR1 and CDR2 sequences are LGHNT and FRNRAP. The germline V and J ends were trimmed by 6 bases and 3 bases, with 6 bases remaining between them. This CDR3 is 12 amino acids long. The CDR3 DNA sequence: TGTGCTAGTGGCCTCGACTACAATGAGCAGTTCTTC. It codes for CASGLDYNEQFF.

The chain uses TRBV6-5 and TRBJ1-2; D is possibly TRBD1 (5 bases). The germline V and J ends were trimmed by 5 bases and 5 bases, with 9 bases remaining between them. The CDR3 runs 12 residues. Germline V gene data show CDR1 as MNHEY and CDR2 as SVGAGI. The CDR3 loop reads CASSGAGYGYTF. CDR3 nucleotides: TGTGCCAGCAGTGGGGCAGGGTATGGCTACACCTTC.

The rearrangement uses TRBV11-2 and TRBJ1-3, with TRBD1 identical over 9 bases. The CDR3 totals 15 residues. The germline CDR1 and CDR2 sequences are SGHAT and FQNNGV. V gave up 8 bases and J gave up 4 bases; unmatched junction bases: 9. The CDR3 protein is CASPGRDRAGNTIYF. Here the CDR3 DNA reads TGTGCCAGCCCCGGCCGGGACAGGGCGGGAAACACCATATATTTT.

The rearrangement uses TRBV19 and TRBJ2-2, with TRBD1 identical over 7 bases. CDR1 is LNHDA, CDR2 SQIVND, per germline (reference sequence). There are 14 residues in the CDR3. Trimming removed 4 bases from V and 4 bases from J; junction bases left unmatched: 3. For the CDR3, the DNA is TGTGCCAGTAGTACGTCAGGGGGCACCGGGGAGCTGTTTTTT. Its translation is CASSTSGGTGELFF.

The V gene is TRBV7-2, the J gene TRBJ1-2; D is uncertain. The CDR3 extends over 13 amino acids. Germline V lookup: CDR1 SGHTA, CDR2 FQGNSA. Trimming took off 5 bases at V and 2 bases at J, with 9 bases between the two ends. Here the CDR3 reads CASSPQTNYGYTF. The CDR3 region has the DNA TGTGCCAGCAGCCCCCAGACCAACTATGGCTACACCTTC.

The rearrangement joins TRBV5-4 to TRBJ2-3, with TRBD2 matching over 8 bases. Germline V lookup: CDR1 SGHNT, CDR2 YYREEE (reference sequence). Trimming removed 0 bases from V and 4 bases from J; junction bases left unmatched: 4. The CDR3 loop spans 15 amino acids. Here the CDR3 DNA reads TGTGCCAGCAGCTTGGCGGCGGGAGGCCCAGATACGCAGTATTTT. It specifies CASSLAAGGPDTQYF. Full variable domain (outside the CDR3, taken from reference TRBV5-4 and TRBJ2-3): ETGVTQSPTHLIKTRGQQVTLRCSSQSGHNTVSWYQQALGQGPQFIFQYYREEENGRGNFPPRFSGLQFPNYSSELNVNALELDDSALYLCASSLAAGGPDTQYFGPGTRLTVL.

The V and J genes are TRBV6-1 and TRBJ2-7; 8 nucleotides match TRBD2. This CDR3 is 14 amino acids long. J gave up 0 bases and V 4 bases, and 2 bases lay outside the gene matches. Germline V gene sequence: CDR1 MNHNS, CDR2 SASEGT. The CDR3 is CASSGGRSSYEQYF. The CDR3 nucleotides are TGTGCCAGCAGTGGCGGGAGGAGCTCCTACGAGCAGTACTTC.

This chain joins TRBV5-1 and TRBJ1-5; D is undetermined. Trimming took 2 bases from V and 0 from J, leaving 6 bases between them. Per germline, CDR1 SGHRS and CDR2 YFSETQ. The CDR3 is made up of 14 amino acids. For the CDR3, the DNA is TGCGCCAGCAGCTTCGGGGATAGCAATCAGCCCCAGCATTTT. This sequence encodes CASSFGDSNQPQHF. Supplemented by reference TRBV5-1 and TRBJ1-5, the full variable domain reads KAGVTQTPRYLIKTRGQQVTLSCSPISGHRSVSWYQQTPGQGLQFLFEYFSETQRNKGNFPGRFSGRQFSNSRSEMNVSTLELGDSALYLCASSFGDSNQPQHFGDGTRLSIL.

The chain couples TRBV5-5 to TRBJ1-1; unclear D gene. The CDR3 length is 13 residues. The germline V gene encodes CDR1 SGHKS and CDR2 YYEKEE (reference sequence). The V and J ends lost 4 bases and 3 bases respectively, with 10 bases between them. In DNA form, the CDR3 reads TGTGCCAGCAGCAGGCCCCGGGACACTGAAGCTTTCTTT. Amino acids: CASSRPRDTEAFF.